The rows below give T cell receptor beta chains drawn from one sample of a study of tumor-infiltrating lymphocytes in primary liver carcinoma. Using its own MiXCR run on the multiplex PCR reads, TCRdb lists one record per CDR3 protein. The profile shows roughly 120,000 distinct CDR3 sequences, around 70% of them singletons. Sequencing used tumor-adjacent normal liver tissue. These receptors were obtained from a woman aged 55-75 years with primary liver carcinoma and hepatitis B virus infection. Each CDR3 is given with its conserved first and last residue. D genes are given only for firm matches. The size field is filled for only some rows; it gives once, few, many or a size class.

v_call	d_call	j_call	clone_size	cdr3_length	cdr3_aa	cdr3_nt
TRBV5-6	TRBD1	TRBJ1-1	few	18	CASSLAAGTGGVRTEAFF	TGTGCCAGCAGCTTGGCCGCCGGGACAGGGGGCGTTCGGACTGAAGCTTTCTTT
TRBV29-1	.	TRBJ2-6	.	17	CSLGGKGGISGANVLTF	TGCAGCCTTGGTGGAAAGGGGGGAATCTCTGGGGCCAACGTCCTTACTTTC
TRBV5-1	TRBD1	TRBJ2-3	few	13	CASSQDRGRYQYF	TGCGCCAGCAGCCAAGACAGGGGGCGATACCAGTATTTT
TRBV4-1	.	TRBJ1-4	.	16	CASSQWTAATNEKPFF	TGCGCCAGCAGCCAGTGGACAGCTGCGACTAATGAAAAACCGTTTTTT
TRBV11-2	TRBD2	TRBJ2-5	.	14	CASSLESGGETQYF	TGTGCCAGCAGCTTAGAGAGCGGGGGAGAGACCCAGTACTTC
TRBV4-1	.	TRBJ2-7	.	14	CTSNQAISRYEQYF	TGCACCAGCAACCAAGCAATCTCTCGCTACGAGCAGTACTTC
TRBV29-1	TRBD1	TRBJ2-3	.	14	CSAHLRGRVDTLYF	TGCAGCGCCCACCTCAGGGGGCGCGTAGATACGCTGTATTTT
TRBV7-9	TRBD2	TRBJ2-4	.	14	CASSTGGAKNTQYF	TGTGCCAGCAGCACGGGAGGGGCCAAAAACACTCAGTACTTC
TRBV11-2	.	TRBJ1-6	.	15	CASSLETGDNSPLHF	TGTGCCAGCAGCCTAGAGACAGGAGACAATTCACCCCTCCACTTT
TRBV12-3/TRBV12-4	TRBD2	TRBJ2-3	.	15	CTSSSGGLTTGTLYF	TGTACCAGCAGTTCTGGGGGACTAACCACAGGTACGCTGTATTTT
TRBV28	.	TRBJ2-1	.	16	CASSFLISGNYNEQFF	TGTGCCAGTAGTTTCTTGATTAGTGGGAACTACAATGAGCAGTTCTTC
TRBV5-4	TRBD1	TRBJ1-1	.	13	CAGSHKTQGPAFF	TGTGCCGGCAGCCATAAAACACAGGGGCCTGCTTTCTTT
TRBV28	.	TRBJ1-1	few	10	CASSRLEAFF	TGTGCCAGCAGCCGGCTTGAAGCTTTCTTT
TRBV6-5	.	TRBJ2-7	.	12	CAGRQRAYEQYF	TGTGCCGGCAGACAGAGGGCCTACGAGCAGTACTTC
TRBV7-3	TRBD2	TRBJ2-1	.	17	CASNPARGRSSYNEQFF	TGTGCCAGCAACCCGGCTCGCGGGAGGAGCTCCTACAATGAACAGTTCTTC
TRBV12-3/TRBV12-4	TRBD2	TRBJ2-2	.	16	CASKRTGTSGIGELFF	TGCGCCAGCAAAAGGACCGGGACTAGCGGCATCGGGGAGCTGTTTTTT
TRBV5-6	.	TRBJ2-1	.	15	CASQDQGNFYNERFF	TGTGCCAGCCAAGACCAGGGGAACTTTTACAATGAGCGGTTCTTC
TRBV10-1	.	TRBJ1-1	.	13	CAGSVSKRGPPFF	TGCGCCGGCAGTGTGTCGAAGAGAGGACCCCCTTTCTTT
TRBV21-1	.	TRBJ1-6	once	19	CASSKSRPDPTGFDSPLRF	TGTGCCAGCAGCAAGAGTCGGCCCGACCCGACAGGGTTCGATTCACCCCTCCGCTTT
TRBV4-2	.	TRBJ2-7	.	14	CASSLWTHSYEQYF	TGTGCCAGCAGCCTTTGGACTCATTCCTACGAGCAGTACTTC
TRBV6-6	.	TRBJ1-1	.	13	CASSGTQYTEVFF	TGTGCCAGCAGCGGTACCCAGTACACTGAAGTTTTCTTT
TRBV29-1	TRBD2	TRBJ2-3	many	13	CSVARGATDTQYF	TGCAGCGTTGCGCGGGGGGCCACAGATACGCAGTATTTT
TRBV28	TRBD1	TRBJ1-2	.	15	CASSLVGTGISGYTF	TGTGCCAGCAGCTTAGTCGGGACAGGGATCAGCGGCTACACCTTC
TRBV11-2	.	TRBJ2-2	.	15	CASSSGGMDNGELFF	TGTGCCAGCAGCTCGGGCGGGATGGACAACGGGGAGCTGTTTTTT
TRBV7-9	.	TRBJ2-7	many	13	CASSIGTQYEQYF	TGTGCCAGCAGCATTGGGACACAGTACGAGCAGTACTTC
TRBV5-4	TRBD2	TRBJ2-5	.	18	CVSSFTGGLADPQETQYF	TGTGTCAGCAGCTTCACCGGAGGACTAGCGGACCCCCAAGAGACCCAGTACTTT
TRBV12-3/TRBV12-4	TRBD1	TRBJ2-4	many	20	CASSRRQGWGPILAKNIQYF	TGTGCCAGCAGTCGAAGACAGGGCTGGGGGCCAATACTAGCCAAAAACATTCAGTACTTC
TRBV7-9	.	TRBJ2-3	many	15	CASSFPGVITDTQYF	TGTGCCAGCAGCTTCCCGGGAGTAATCACAGATACGCAGTATTTT